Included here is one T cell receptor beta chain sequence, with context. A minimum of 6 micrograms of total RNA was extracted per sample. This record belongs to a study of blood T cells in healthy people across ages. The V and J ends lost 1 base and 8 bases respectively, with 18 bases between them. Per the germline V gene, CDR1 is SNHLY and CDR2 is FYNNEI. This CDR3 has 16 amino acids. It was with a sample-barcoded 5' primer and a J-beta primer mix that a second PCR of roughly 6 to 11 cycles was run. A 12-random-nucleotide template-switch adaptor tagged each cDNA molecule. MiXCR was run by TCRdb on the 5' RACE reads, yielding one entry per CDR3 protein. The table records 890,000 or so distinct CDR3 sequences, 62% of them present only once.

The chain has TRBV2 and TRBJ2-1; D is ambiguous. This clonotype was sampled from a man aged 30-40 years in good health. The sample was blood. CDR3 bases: TGTGCCAGCAGTGAAGATGGGTTCAGGCAATTGTATGAGCAGTTCTTC. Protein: CASSEDGFRQLYEQFF.